A selection of T cell receptor beta chains follows, all from one sample in a study of beta chain features in type 1 diabetes. Clones were sequenced by immunoSEQ multiplex PCR, and TCRdb holds only the in-frame ones, with some missing. Among 200,000 to 250,000 clones listed, roughly 14% were seen once. The material sequenced was naive CD4+ T cells from blood. Every receptor here comes from a man younger than 40 with type 1 diabetes. Each CDR3 is given with its conserved first and last residue. D genes are given only for firm matches. Not every row has a clone size; where given, it reads once, few, many or a size class.

J,V,size,D,DNA,CDR3
TRBJ1-1,TRBV21-1,.,.,TGTGCCAGCAGCTGCCGGGACAGGGGCCCAGGTGAAGCTTTCTTT,CASSCRDRGPGEAFF
TRBJ1-6,TRBV7-8,.,.,TGTGCCAGCAGCTTAGGCCCACAGGGAAATAATTCACCCCTCCACTTT,CASSLGPQGNNSPLHF
TRBJ2-3,TRBV29-1,.,.,TGCAGCGTTAGAGCGGCTAGCGTCACAGATACGCAGTATTTT,CSVRAASVTDTQYF
TRBJ1-1,TRBV10-3,few,TRBD1,TGTGCCATCAGACAGGGGGACACTGAAGCTTTCTTT,CAIRQGDTEAFF
TRBJ2-3,TRBV5-8,.,.,TGTGCCAGCAGCCAGGGGACTACCAGTCGCACAGATACGCAGTATTTT,CASSQGTTSRTDTQYF
TRBJ1-2,TRBV25-1,few,TRBD1,TGTGCCAGCAGTGTGCCAGGGGGCGATGGCTACACCTTC,CASSVPGGDGYTF
TRBJ1-1,TRBV19,.,TRBD1,TGTGCCAGTAGTATTTCGGGACAGGGAAAGGTCGAAGCTTTCTTT,CASSISGQGKVEAFF
TRBJ2-7,TRBV18,.,TRBD2,TGTGCCAGCTCACCACCGGGGGCGGGAGGCCCTTCCTACGAGCAGTACTTC,CASSPPGAGGPSYEQYF
TRBJ2-1,TRBV5-1,.,TRBD2,TGCGCCAGCAGCTCCGGACTAGCGGGAGTTAATGAGCAGTTCTTC,CASSSGLAGVNEQFF
TRBJ1-2,TRBV19,few,TRBD1,TGTGCCAGCCGCGGGGACAGTCCCTATGGCTACACCTTC,CASRGDSPYGYTF
TRBJ2-5,TRBV25-1,few,TRBD2,TGTGCCAGCAGTGAATGCGGGAGGGGGTACCAAGAGACCCAGTACTTC,CASSECGRGYQETQYF
TRBJ2-1,TRBV30,few,.,TGTGCCTGGAGTTACGGACTTTACAATGAGCAGTTCTTC,CAWSYGLYNEQFF
TRBJ1-3,TRBV30,.,.,TGTGCCTTCACCCAGGGTCGCGACACCATATATTTT,CAFTQGRDTIYF
TRBJ2-5,TRBV7-8,.,.,TGTGCCAGCAGCTTAAGGCGGCCCTCCAAAGAGACCCAGTACTTC,CASSLRRPSKETQYF
TRBJ2-2,TRBV11-3,few,.,TGTGCCAGCAGCTTAGAGCCGGACACTCCGAACACCGGGGAGCTGTTTTTT,CASSLEPDTPNTGELFF
TRBJ1-2,TRBV7-2,few,.,TGTGCCAGCAGCTTAGCTCCAAGCTTAAACTATGGCTACACCTTC,CASSLAPSLNYGYTF
TRBJ1-3,TRBV9,few,.,TGTGCCAGCAGCCGCGGGGTTGGATCTGGAAACACCATATATTTT,CASSRGVGSGNTIYF
TRBJ2-2,TRBV15,.,.,TGTGCCACCAGCAGAGGGGCAGCCGGGGAGCTGTTTTTT,CATSRGAAGELFF
TRBJ2-3,TRBV18,few,.,TGTGCCAGCTCACCTTCGGAGAACACAGATACGCAGTATTTT,CASSPSENTDTQYF
TRBJ1-1,TRBV4-1,.,TRBD1,TGCGCCAGCGGACAGGGGCTGAACACTGAAGCTTTCTTT,CASGQGLNTEAFF
TRBJ2-7,TRBV4-1,few,.,TGCGCCAGCAGCCACCCCACCGGAGGGACGGCCGTCTACGAGCAGTACTTC,CASSHPTGGTAVYEQYF
TRBJ1-5,TRBV6-1,.,.,TGTGCCAGCAGTGGGGCCTTTAGCAATCAGCCCCAGCATTTT,CASSGAFSNQPQHF
TRBJ2-2,TRBV7-6,few,TRBD1,TGTGCCAGCAGCCGACAGGGATCCGGGGAGCTGTTTTTT,CASSRQGSGELFF
TRBJ2-2,TRBV7-2,few,.,TGTGCCAGCAGCACTAAGCGCACCGGGGAGCTGTTTTTT,CASSTKRTGELFF
TRBJ1-5,TRBV5-1,.,.,TGCGCCAGCAGCTTGGCCGGGGGGGGGCAGCCCCAGCATTTT,CASSLAGGGQPQHF
TRBJ2-7,TRBV14,.,TRBD2,TGTGCCAGCAGCCCGATTGCATTAGCGGGAGGGAGGTACGAGCAGTACTTC,CASSPIALAGGRYEQYF
TRBJ1-1,TRBV7-6,.,.,TGTGCCAGCAGCGTATCCACGGTGAACACTGAAGCTTTCTTT,CASSVSTVNTEAFF
TRBJ2-7,TRBV6-5,few,TRBD1,TGTGCCAGCAGTACCGGGACAGGAGTCCCCTACGAGCAGTACTTC,CASSTGTGVPYEQYF
TRBJ2-7,TRBV5-1,few,TRBD1,TGCGCCAGCCAAGACAGGGCTCACGAGCAGTACTTC,CASQDRAHEQYF
TRBJ2-7,TRBV10-3,few,TRBD1,TGTGCCATCAGTGGGGGGACAGGGGGATCCTACGAGCAGTACTTC,CAISGGTGGSYEQYF
TRBJ1-4,TRBV4-1,few,.,TGCGCCAGCAGCCAAGATCAGGGCCGCGGTGAAAAACTGTTTTTT,CASSQDQGRGEKLFF
TRBJ2-2,TRBV18,few,.,TGTGCCAGCTCACAAACGAGTGGAGCGAACACCGGGGAGCTGTTTTTT,CASSQTSGANTGELFF
TRBJ2-4,TRBV4-1,few,TRBD2,TGCGCCAGCAGCCAAGGACTAGCGGGAGGGATCAAAAACATTCAGTACTTC,CASSQGLAGGIKNIQYF
TRBJ1-1,TRBV6-5,few,TRBD1,TGTGCCAGCAGACGGACAGGGGGTGACACTGAAGCTTTCTTT,CASRRTGGDTEAFF
TRBJ2-7,TRBV13,.,TRBD2,TGTGCCAGCAGACGACTAGCGGGATCTTACGAGCAGTACTTC,CASRRLAGSYEQYF
TRBJ2-3,TRBV18,few,.,TGTGCCAGCTCACCACCAGGAGAAGATACGCAGTATTTT,CASSPPGEDTQYF
TRBJ2-3,TRBV6-4,.,.,TGTGCCAGCAGTGAGGGGGCCCAGGAGTCGGCGCAGTATTTT,CASSEGAQESAQYF